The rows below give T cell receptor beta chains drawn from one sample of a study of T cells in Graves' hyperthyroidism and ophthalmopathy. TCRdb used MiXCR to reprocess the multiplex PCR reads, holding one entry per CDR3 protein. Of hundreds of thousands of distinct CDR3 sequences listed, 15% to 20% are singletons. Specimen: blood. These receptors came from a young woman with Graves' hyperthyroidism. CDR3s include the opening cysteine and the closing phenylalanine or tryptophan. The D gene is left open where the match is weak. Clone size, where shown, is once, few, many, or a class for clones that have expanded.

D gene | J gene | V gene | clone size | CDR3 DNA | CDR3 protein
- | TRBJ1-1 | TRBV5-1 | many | TGCGCCAGCAGCTTGTGGGCAGGGCAGAACACTGAAGCTTTCTTT | CASSLWAGQNTEAFF
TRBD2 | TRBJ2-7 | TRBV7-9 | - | TGTGCCAGCAGCCCTGGACTAGCGGGCGTTTACTACGAGCAGTACTTC | CASSPGLAGVYYEQYF
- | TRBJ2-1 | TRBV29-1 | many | TGCAGCGCCGACTACCGGGCCACCCCCGATGAGCAGTTCTTC | CSADYRATPDEQFF
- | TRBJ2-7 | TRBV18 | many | TGTGCCAGCTCACCACCGGTGGCCTACGAGCAGTACTTC | CASSPPVAYEQYF
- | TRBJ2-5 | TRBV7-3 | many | TGTGCCAGCAGCTTGACCGGGGTCGGGACCCAGTACTTC | CASSLTGVGTQYF
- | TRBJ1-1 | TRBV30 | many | TGTGCCTGGAGCCCACCGCTCCCAATGAACACTGAAGCTTTCTTT | CAWSPPLPMNTEAFF
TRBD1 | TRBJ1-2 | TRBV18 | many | TGTGCCAGCTCACCCCCAGGGACAGGGGGCCATGGCTACACCTTC | CASSPPGTGGHGYTF
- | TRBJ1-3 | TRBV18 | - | TGTGCCAGCTCACCACAGGGCACTGGAAACACCATATATTTT | CASSPQGTGNTIYF
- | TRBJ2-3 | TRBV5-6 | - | TGTGCCAGCAGCTTTGGGACCCCAGATACGCAGTATTTT | CASSFGTPDTQYF
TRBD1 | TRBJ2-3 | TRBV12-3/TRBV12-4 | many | TGTGCCAGCAGTTTAGCGGCAGGGGGTACGCAGTATTTT | CASSLAAGGTQYF
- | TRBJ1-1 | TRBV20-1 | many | TGCAGTGCTAGAATCCCCCTACGGGGCGCCTTGAGCACTGAAGCTTTCTTT | CSARIPLRGALSTEAFF
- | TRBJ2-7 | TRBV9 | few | TGTGCCAGCAGCGTCGGCATCGCCTACGAGCAGTACTTC | CASSVGIAYEQYF
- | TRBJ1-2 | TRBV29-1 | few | TGCAGCGTTGTGGGACCGACTTGGTATGGCTACACCTTC | CSVVGPTWYGYTF
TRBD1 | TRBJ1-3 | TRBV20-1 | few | TGCAGTGCCCCCGACAGGGGTGGAAACACCATATATTTT | CSAPDRGGNTIYF
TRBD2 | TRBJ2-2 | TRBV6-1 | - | TGTGCCAGCAGCTACGGACTAGCGGGCTGGACCGGGGAGCTGTTTTTT | CASSYGLAGWTGELFF
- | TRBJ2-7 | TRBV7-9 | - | TGTGCCAGCAGCTTATCAGGGTCGGACTACGAGCAGTACTTC | CASSLSGSDYEQYF
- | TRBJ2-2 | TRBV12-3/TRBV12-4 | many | TGTGCCAGCAGTTTCAGGCGGAACACCGGGGAGCTGTTTTTT | CASSFRRNTGELFF
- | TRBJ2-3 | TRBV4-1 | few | TGCGCCAGCAGCCAAGAATTAGGAGTGTGGGGCACAGATACGCAGTATTTT | CASSQELGVWGTDTQYF
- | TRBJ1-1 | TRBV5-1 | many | TGCGCCAGCAGCGGCGCGGGACACCCGGGGAAGGAAGCTTTCTTT | CASSGAGHPGKEAFF
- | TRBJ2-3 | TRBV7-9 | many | TGTGCCAGCAGCTTATACCAAAGGGTTGTGGATACGCAGTATTTT | CASSLYQRVVDTQYF
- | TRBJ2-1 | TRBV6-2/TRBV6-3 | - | TGTGCCAGCAGTTATTCCCCCACGGCCTATGAGCAGTTCTTC | CASSYSPTAYEQFF
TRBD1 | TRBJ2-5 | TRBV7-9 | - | TGTGCCAGCAGCCGACAGGGGCGGATGGAGACCCAGTACTTC | CASSRQGRMETQYF
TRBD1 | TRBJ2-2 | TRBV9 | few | TGTGCCAGCAGCGTAGCCGGATGGACAGGGTTAGGCGGGGAGCTGTTTTTT | CASSVAGWTGLGGELFF
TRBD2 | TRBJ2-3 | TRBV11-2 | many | TGTGCCAGCAGCTTATCGCTAGCGGGAGATCGGGGCGATACGCAGTATTTT | CASSLSLAGDRGDTQYF
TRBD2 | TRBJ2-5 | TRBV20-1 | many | TGCAGTGCTAGAGAGAGTCTAGCGGGACATGAGACCCAGTACTTC | CSARESLAGHETQYF
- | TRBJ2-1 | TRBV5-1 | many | TGCGCCAGCAGCTTGGGCAACAGCGGAGCGGGCAATGAGCAGTTCTTC | CASSLGNSGAGNEQFF
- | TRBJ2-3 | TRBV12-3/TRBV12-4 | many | TGTGCCAGCAGTTTATTCCTCGGGAGTTCCACAGATACGCAGTATTTT | CASSLFLGSSTDTQYF
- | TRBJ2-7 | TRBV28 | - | TGTGCCAGCGGGGACGTCGGCAGCTACGAGCAGTACTTC | CASGDVGSYEQYF
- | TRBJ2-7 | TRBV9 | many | TGTGCCAGCAGCGGCCGGGACATCCCCTACGAGCAGTACTTC | CASSGRDIPYEQYF
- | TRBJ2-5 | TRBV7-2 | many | TGTGCCAGCACTGGCCAGGGACGTGGAACACAAGAGACCCAGTACTTC | CASTGQGRGTQETQYF
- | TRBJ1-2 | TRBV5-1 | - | TGCGCCAGCAGTCCGGGGGCGTCTGGCTACACCTTC | CASSPGASGYTF
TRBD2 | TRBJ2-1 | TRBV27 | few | TGTGCCAGCAAAAGGACTAGCGGAGACAATGAGCAGTTCTTC | CASKRTSGDNEQFF
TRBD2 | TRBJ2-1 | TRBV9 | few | TGTGCCAGCAGCGCCAGGACTAGCTGGAATGAGCAGTTCTTC | CASSARTSWNEQFF
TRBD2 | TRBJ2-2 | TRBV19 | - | TGTGCCAGTAGTGCACAAACTAGCGGGAGGGGCGGGGAGCTGTTTTTT | CASSAQTSGRGGELFF
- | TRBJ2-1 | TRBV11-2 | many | TGTGCCAGCGGGGGTGAGCAGTTCTTC | CASGGEQFF
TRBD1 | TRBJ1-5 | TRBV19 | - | TGTGCCAGTAGAGGACAGGGCTTGGATCAGCCCCAGCATTTT | CASRGQGLDQPQHF
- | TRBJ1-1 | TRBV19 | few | TGTGCCAGTAGTATCGGTCCCCCGGGCACTGAAGCTTTCTTT | CASSIGPPGTEAFF
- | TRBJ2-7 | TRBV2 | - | TGTGCCAGCAGCCAAGATCCTCGGGCCGCCTATGAGCAGTACTTC | CASSQDPRAAYEQYF
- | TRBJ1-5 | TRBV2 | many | TGTGCCAGCACCGATCCGCGGGCGGTCAGGCAGCCCCAGCATTTT | CASTDPRAVRQPQHF